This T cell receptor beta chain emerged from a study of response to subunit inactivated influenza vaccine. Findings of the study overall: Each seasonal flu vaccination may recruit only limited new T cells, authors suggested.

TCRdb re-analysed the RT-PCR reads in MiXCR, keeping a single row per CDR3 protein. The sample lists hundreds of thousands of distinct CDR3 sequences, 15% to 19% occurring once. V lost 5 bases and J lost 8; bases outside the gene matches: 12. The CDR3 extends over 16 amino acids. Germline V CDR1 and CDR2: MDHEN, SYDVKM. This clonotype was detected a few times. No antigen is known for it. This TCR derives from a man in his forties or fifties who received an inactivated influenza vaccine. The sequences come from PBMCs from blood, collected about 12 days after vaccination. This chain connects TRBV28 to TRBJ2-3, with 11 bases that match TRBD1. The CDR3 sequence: CASSPTGQGGRGTQYF. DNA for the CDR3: TGTGCCAGCAGTCCTACGGGACAGGGGGGTCGGGGTACGCAGTATTTT.